Listed below are T cell receptor beta chains from one sample, sequenced in a study of HIV-infected children after antiretroviral therapy interruption. TCRdb itself ran the 3' RACE reads through MiXCR, one entry per CDR3 protein. The sample includes roughly 16,000 distinct CDR3 sequences, roughly 3.4% of them seen just once. The sequencing here drew on CD45RA+ CD4+ T cells from PBMCs, taken from a donor given antiretroviral therapy, either interrupted or continuous. The receptors here all came from a child between 2 and 17 years old with HIV. The CDR3 runs from the conserved cysteine through the conserved F or W. The D gene is left open where the match is weak. The size field reads once, few, many or a size class.

CDR3aa,CDR3nt,d_gene,v_gene,abundance,j_gene
CSAPRQGFNGYTF,TGCAGCGCCCCCAGACAGGGGTTCAACGGCTACACCTTC,TRBD1,TRBV29-1,medium-sized,TRBJ1-2
CSVGSDSYNEQFF,TGCAGCGTTGGGTCCGACTCCTACAATGAGCAGTTCTTC,.,TRBV29-1,many,TRBJ2-1
CSVVGTGQTGAQYF,TGCAGCGTTGTTGGGACAGGGCAAACGGGGGCCCAGTACTTC,TRBD1,TRBV29-1,many,TRBJ2-5
CASSLPTGPDSPLHF,TGTGCCAGCAGTTTACCCACAGGGCCCGATTCACCCCTCCACTTT,.,TRBV28,many,TRBJ1-6
CASSLRAGQGPLPGEKLFF,TGCGCCAGCAGCCTCAGGGCAGGACAGGGCCCCCTCCCCGGGGAAAAACTGTTTTTT,TRBD1,TRBV4-1,many,TRBJ1-4
CASSTGQGVSQPQHF,TGTGCCAGCAGCACGGGACAGGGGGTTAGTCAGCCCCAGCATTTT,TRBD1,TRBV7-2,many,TRBJ1-5
CASSVSWTGVEEKLFF,TGTGCCAGCAGCGTATCCTGGACAGGGGTGGAGGAAAAACTGTTTTTT,TRBD1,TRBV9,many,TRBJ1-4
CASIGLLYNSPLHF,TGTGCCAGCATAGGCCTCCTCTATAATTCACCCCTCCACTTT,.,TRBV6-6,many,TRBJ1-6
CATSVDSYEQYF,TGCGCCACCTCCGTGGACTCCTACGAGCAGTACTTC,.,TRBV5-1,many,TRBJ2-7
CASSLEGAWTGSWEQYF,TGTGCCAGCAGCTTGGAGGGAGCTTGGACAGGGTCGTGGGAGCAGTACTTC,TRBD1,TRBV5-6,many,TRBJ2-7
CASSLMGQGRDEQFF,TGTGCCAGCAGCTTAATGGGACAGGGTAGGGATGAGCAGTTCTTC,TRBD1,TRBV7-3,many,TRBJ2-1
CAWMTGGPDTQYF,TGTGCCTGGATGACAGGGGGCCCCGATACGCAGTATTTT,TRBD1,TRBV30,many,TRBJ2-3